A single sample is the source of the 32 T cell receptor beta chains below, sequenced in a study of blood T cell repertoires in COVID-19. The method was immunoSEQ multiplex PCR; TCRdb's version includes in-frame clones alone and lacks a portion of them. Altogether around 250,000 clones are present, 75% to 90% being singletons, with the ten largest covering about a tenth. Sequencing was carried out using peripheral blood. Receptor source: a woman aged 70-85 years with COVID-19, enrolled during active disease.

This clone has more than one count but fewer than ten. The gene calls are TRBV7-2 and TRBJ1-1; D unresolved. Germline-derived CDR1 and CDR2 are SGHTA and FQGNSA. V was cut by 6 bases and J by 2 bases, with 10 bases left in between. The CDR3 spans 13 residues. The DNA of the CDR3 is TGTGCCAGCAGAGTAACACGAAACACTGAAGCTTTCTTT. This gives the protein CASRVTRNTEAFF. Supplemented by reference TRBV7-2 and TRBJ1-1, the full variable domain reads GAGVSQSPSNKVTEKGKDVELRCDPISGHTALYWYRQSLGQGLEFLIYFQGNSAPDKSGLPSDRFSAERTGGSVSTLTIQRTQQEDSAVYLCASRVTRNTEAFFGQGTRLTVV.

Worth noting for this clone: Compared with germline, one end of the junction differs, possibly owing to a read error. The chain links TRBV10-1 to TRBJ2-4; TRBD2 agrees at 8 bases. The germline gives CDR1 WNHNN, CDR2 SYGVQD (reference sequence). The CDR3 is made up of 11 amino acids. The CDR3 spells CASVTGRTSRF. Written as DNA, the CDR3 is TGCGCCAGCGTGACGGGTCGGACTAGCAGGTTC.

V usage is TRBV19 and J usage is TRBJ1-1; TRBD1 aligns across 7 bases. With 6 bases clipped from V and 10 bases from J, the junction kept 5 bases outside the gene matches. CDR3 length equals 11 residues. Germline CDR1 and CDR2: LNHDA and SQIVND (reference sequence). The CDR3, as DNA: TGTGCCAGTAGGAGACAGGGAGGAGCTTTCTTT. This sequence encodes CASRRQGGAFF.

In its sample, this clone was seen a few times. This same CDR3 is encoded by further DNA sequences in the sample. V gene TRBV9 combines with J gene TRBJ2-3; D unclear. This CDR3 spans 14 amino acids. Germline CDR1 and CDR2: SGDLS and YYNGEE. V was cut by 0 bases and J by 4 bases, with 9 bases left in between. The CDR3 region is CASSVAGSADTQYF. CDR3 sequence (DNA): TGTGCCAGCAGCGTAGCGGGTTCAGCAGATACGCAGTATTTT. The whole variable domain, filled in from reference TRBV9 and TRBJ2-3, reads DSGVTQTPKHLITATGQRVTLRCSPRSGDLSVYWYQQSLDQGLQFLIQYYNGEERAKGNILERFSAQQFPDLHSELNLSSLELGDSALYFCASSVAGSADTQYFGPGTRLTVL.

This clone was seen once. The gene calls are TRBV30 and TRBJ2-1; D might be TRBD1 (5 bases). Trimming pared 4 bases from V and 0 bases from J, leaving 10 bases between. Germline V gene data show CDR1 as GTSNPN and CDR2 as SVGIG (reference sequence). The CDR3 is 14 amino acids. The chain's CDR3 is CAWTPGISYNEQFF. The CDR3 DNA is TGTGCCTGGACCCCAGGGATCTCCTACAATGAGCAGTTCTTC.

In this sample, this clone turned up a few times. This chain links TRBV3-1 (or the pseudogene TRBV3-2) with TRBJ1-6; 11 bases are shared with TRBD1. J lost 9 bases, V lost 3 bases, and 7 bases had no gene match. The CDR3 covers 16 residues. From germline, CDR1 is LGHDT and CDR2 YNNKEL (reference sequence). The chain's CDR3 is CASSQGTGGYGSPLHF. The DNA for the CDR3 is TGTGCCAGCAGCCAGGGGACAGGGGGATACGGTTCACCCCTCCACTTT.

This clone came up once. This chain connects TRBV4-1 to TRBJ1-2; D is perhaps TRBD1 (5 bases). Trimming pared 1 base from V and 9 bases from J, leaving 12 bases between. There are 13 residues in the CDR3. Germline CDR1 reads MGHRA; CDR2 reads YSYEKL. CDR3 in DNA: TGCGCCAGCAGCCAAGTCACAACAGGAAGCTACACCTTC. Translation gives CASSQVTTGSYTF.

V and J are TRBV11-3 and TRBJ2-7, with TRBD2 matching 12 bases. Germline trimming cut 5 bases from V and 6 bases from J; bases unmatched to any gene: 8. Germline CDR1 reads SGHNT; CDR2 reads YENEEA. The CDR3 extends over 15 amino acids. This chain's CDR3 is CASSRRLAGVSEQYF. The CDR3 DNA sequence: TGTGCCAGCAGCCGACGACTAGCGGGAGTCAGCGAGCAGTACTTC.

J is TRBJ2-3 and V is TRBV30; the D is unclear. The germline V gene encodes CDR1 GTSNPN and CDR2 SVGIG (reference sequence). Deletions cut 3 bases from V and 2 bases from J, with 12 bases between. This CDR3 region has 14 residues. CDR3: CAWRGRVHTDTQYF. CDR3 bases: TGTGCCTGGAGAGGCCGGGTCCACACAGATACGCAGTATTTT.

The chain recombines TRBV27 with TRBJ2-7, with 10 bases identical to TRBD1. This CDR3 has 14 amino acids. Germline V gene lookup returns CDR1 MNHEY and CDR2 SMNVEV (reference sequence). V was pared by 6 bases and J by 5 bases, with 7 bases of the junction left unmatched. DNA for the CDR3: TGTGCCAGCAGACCTCGGACAGGGGGGGACGAGCAGTACTTC. This encodes CASRPRTGGDEQYF.

The rearrangement joins TRBV4-1 to TRBJ1-6; D is unresolved. V gave up 4 bases and J gave up 5 bases, with 9 bases separating them. Germline V gene lookup returns CDR1 MGHRA and CDR2 YSYEKL. CDR3 length: 14 residues. The CDR3 DNA follows: TGCGCCAGCAGCCTCCGGGATGATAATTCACCCCTCCACTTT. It translates to CASSLRDDNSPLHF.

This rearrangement joins TRBV5-4 to TRBJ2-1, with TRBD2 matching over 8 bases. The CDR3 consists of 15 residues. The ends lost 4 bases at V and 0 bases at J; junction bases unmatched: 3. Germline-derived CDR1 and CDR2 are SGHNT and YYREEE (reference sequence). Here the CDR3 DNA reads TGTGCCAGCAGCCCCGGGACTAGCTCCTACAATGAGCAGTTCTTC. Translation gives CASSPGTSSYNEQFF.

With regard to this clone: The sample has other DNA sequences that encode this CDR3 too. The chain carries TRBV19 and TRBJ1-5, with D possibly TRBD1 on 6 matching bases. The CDR3 has 14 amino acids. CDR1 and CDR2 (germline): LNHDA, SQIVND (reference sequence). The V end lost 5 bases, the J end lost 4 bases, and 12 bases lay between the germline ends. CDR3 sequence (DNA): TGTGCCAGTAGTCCTCAGGGGAGTAATCAGCCCCAGCATTTT. Translation gives CASSPQGSNQPQHF.

This chain uses TRBV28 with TRBJ2-7; unclear D gene. This CDR3 contains 13 residues. V was clipped by 5 bases and J by 3 bases, with 11 bases between them. Per germline, CDR1 MDHEN and CDR2 SYDVKM. The CDR3 is CASSIPPLYEQYF. As DNA, the CDR3 is TGTGCCAGCAGTATTCCACCACTCTACGAGCAGTACTTC.

This chain joins TRBV14 and TRBJ2-7; D is perhaps TRBD1 (6 bases). The V gene lost 1 base and the J gene lost 2 bases, with 9 bases spanning the gap. The CDR3 runs to 14 residues. The germline V gene encodes CDR1 SGHDN and CDR2 FVKESK. CDR3 in DNA: TGTGCCAGCAGCCAAGTCGGACAGACCTACGAGCAGTACTTC. Translated, it gives CASSQVGQTYEQYF.

This rearrangement joins TRBV14 to TRBJ2-1; no reliable D call. The V gene lost 1 base and the J gene lost 0 bases, with 10 bases spanning the gap. CDR1 and CDR2 from the germline V gene are SGHDN and FVKESK. The CDR3 extends over 16 amino acids. The CDR3 region has the DNA TGTGCCAGCAGCCAAGTGGGCAGTTACTCCTACAATGAGCAGTTCTTC. Translating gives CASSQVGSYSYNEQFF.

CDR3 in DNA: TGTGCCAGCAGTCTCAGCTGGACTCGCTACAATGAGCAGTTCTTC. Protein product: CASSLSWTRYNEQFF. The rearrangement joins TRBV27 to TRBJ2-1; D possibly corresponds to TRBD2 (5 bases). Trimming removed 5 bases from V and 3 bases from J, with 14 bases in between. The CDR3 is 15 residues long. Per germline, CDR1 MNHEY and CDR2 SMNVEV (reference sequence).

The rearrangement uses TRBV29-1 and TRBJ1-1; tentative D call: TRBD1 (6 bases). This CDR3 is built from 13 residues. V gave up 3 bases and J gave up 3 bases, with 11 bases separating them. Per germline, CDR1 SQVTM and CDR2 ANQGSEA. The CDR3 DNA reads as TGCAGCGTTGAGTCCGGGGGGCACACTGAAGCTTTCTTT. This codes for CSVESGGHTEAFF. The complete variable domain, with remaining parts taken from reference TRBV29-1 and TRBJ1-1, reads SAVISQKPSRDICQRGTSLTIQCQVDSQVTMMFWYRQQPGQSLTLIATANQGSEATYESGFVIDKFPISRPNLTFSTLTVSNMSPEDSSIYLCSVESGGHTEAFFGQGTRLTVV.

The chain is built from TRBV7-8 and TRBJ2-7, with D maybe TRBD1 (5 bases). This CDR3 is built from 15 residues. The V gene lost 1 base and the J gene lost 1 base, with 11 bases spanning the gap. Germline values: CDR1 SGHVS, CDR2 FQNEAQ. CDR3 in DNA: TGTGCCAGCAGCTTAGAAGGAGACAGATCCTACGAGCAGTACTTC. This sequence encodes CASSLEGDRSYEQYF.

For this clone: The sample carries other DNA sequences with the same CDR3. The chain joins TRBV28 to TRBJ1-2; D remains unclear. Trimming cost V 2 bases and J 4 bases, with 8 bases left between them. In germline, CDR1 is MDHEN, CDR2 SYDVKM. The CDR3 consists of 13 residues. As DNA, the CDR3 is TGTGCCAGCAGTTTAGGGCAGTCCTATGGCTACACCTTC. Protein product: CASSLGQSYGYTF.

This sequence joins TRBV7-2 and TRBJ2-1; TRBD1 matches 7 bases. V gave up 1 base and J gave up 12 bases; unmatched junction bases: 0. The CDR3 has 11 residues. The germline V gene encodes CDR1 SGHTA and CDR2 FQGNSA. The CDR3 bases are TGTGCCAGCAGCTTAGGACAGGGGCAGTTCTTC. Translating gives CASSLGQGQFF. The full variable domain, with the rest looked up from reference TRBV7-2 and TRBJ2-1, is GAGVSQSPSNKVTEKGKDVELRCDPISGHTALYWYRQSLGQGLEFLIYFQGNSAPDKSGLPSDRFSAERTGGSVSTLTIQRTQQEDSAVYLCASSLGQGQFFGPGTRLTVL.

The gene calls are TRBV7-2 and TRBJ2-1; the D gene is possibly TRBD2 (5 bases). This CDR3 region has 14 residues. Trimming removed 5 bases from V and 1 base from J, with 9 bases in between. CDR1 is SGHTA, CDR2 FQGNSA, per germline. The CDR3 reads CASSRTGSYNEQFF. The CDR3, as DNA: TGTGCCAGCAGCCGGACGGGATCCTACAATGAGCAGTTCTTC.

The chain carries TRBV5-5 and TRBJ1-1; 9 nucleotides match TRBD1. With V trimmed by 4 bases and J by 0 bases, 10 bases remained unmatched. CDR1 SGHKS and CDR2 YYEKEE come from the germline V gene (reference sequence). This CDR3 region has 17 residues. DNA for the CDR3: TGTGCCAGCAGCCCCACCGGGACAGGGAGTTTGAACACTGAAGCTTTCTTT. Its protein is CASSPTGTGSLNTEAFF.

This chain joins TRBV3-1 (or the pseudogene TRBV3-2) and TRBJ2-1, with TRBD2 matching 11 bases. The germline V gene encodes CDR1 LGHDT and CDR2 YNNKEL (reference sequence). This CDR3 is built from 15 residues. V shed 6 bases, J shed 4 bases, and the junction held 5 bases outside the gene matches. CDR3 in DNA: TGTGCCAGCAGACTTACTAGCGGGAGTTACAATGAGCAGTTCTTC. Amino acid sequence: CASRLTSGSYNEQFF.

The chain employs TRBV6-5 and TRBJ1-2; 7 bases are a match to TRBD1. Germline CDR1 is MNHEY and CDR2 is SVGAGI. The CDR3 length is 14 residues. Germline trimming cut 4 bases from V and 8 bases from J; bases unmatched to any gene: 10. CDR3 DNA sequence: TGTGCCAGCAGTTGGGACAGCCGTATGTCAGGCTACACCTTC. Encoded protein: CASSWDSRMSGYTF.

The chain employs TRBV7-3 and TRBJ2-3; TRBD2 matches at 13 bases. With V trimmed by 5 bases and J by 1 base, 6 bases remained unmatched. CDR3 size: 17 residues. The V gene's germline CDR1 is SGHTA and CDR2 FQGTGA. The CDR3 loop reads CASSRGLAGVRTDTQYF. The CDR3 DNA sequence: TGTGCCAGCAGCCGAGGACTAGCGGGAGTACGCACAGATACGCAGTATTTT.

J is TRBJ2-3 and V is TRBV18; no firm D call. This CDR3 is 14 amino acids long. CDR1 KGHSH and CDR2 LQKENI come from the germline V gene. Between the trimmed V and J ends, which lost 2 bases and 1 base, there was a span of 7 bases. In nucleotides, the CDR3 is TGTGCCAGCTCACCAATCGCAGGCACAGATACGCAGTATTTT. Translated, it gives CASSPIAGTDTQYF. The full variable domain, with the rest looked up from reference TRBV18 and TRBJ2-3, is NAGVMQNPRHLVRRRGQEARLRCSPMKGHSHVYWYRQLPEEGLKFMVYLQKENIIDESGMPKERFSAEFPKEGPSILRIQQVVRGDSAAYFCASSPIAGTDTQYFGPGTRLTVL.

The J gene is TRBJ1-4, the V gene TRBV19; tentatively, D is TRBD1 (6 bases). Deletions cut 10 bases from V and 5 bases from J, with 20 bases between. The CDR3 is 15 residues long. Germline values: CDR1 LNHDA, CDR2 SQIVND (reference sequence). The CDR3 DNA reads TGTGCCACCTCCCCAACCGGGACAAAAAATGAAAAACTGTTTTTT. It is translated as CATSPTGTKNEKLFF.

This clone was counted once. This chain joins TRBV30 and TRBJ1-4; 9 bases agree with TRBD1. The germline V gene encodes CDR1 GTSNPN and CDR2 SVGIG (reference sequence). The CDR3 extends over 13 amino acids. The V gene end was trimmed by 3 bases and the J gene end by 6 bases; junction bases not matched to a gene: 2. CDR3 residues: CAWRTGGYEKLFF. In DNA form, the CDR3 reads TGTGCCTGGAGGACAGGGGGTTATGAAAAACTGTTTTTT.

This chain connects TRBV15 to TRBJ2-7; a possible D gene is TRBD2 (5 bases). The germline V and J ends were trimmed by 11 bases and 5 bases, with 19 bases remaining between them. The CDR3 has 13 amino acids. Germline V CDR1 and CDR2: LNHNV, YYDKDF (reference sequence). The CDR3: CAPVGAGGNEQYF. CDR3 DNA sequence: TGTGCCCCGGTCGGTGCGGGTGGGAACGAGCAGTACTTC.

As to this clone: This CDR3 is also generated by other DNA sequences in the sample. The CDR3 nucleotides are TGTGCCAGCAGTTACGGGCCGAACACTGAAGCTTTCTTT. As protein: CASSYGPNTEAFF. The chain employs TRBV6-6 and TRBJ1-1; D ambiguous. CDR1 and CDR2 (germline): MNHNY, SVGAGI (reference sequence). Trimming took off 2 bases at V and 1 base at J, with 5 bases between the two ends. This CDR3 spans 13 amino acids.

This chain joins TRBV20-1 and TRBJ1-6, with D uncertain. The germline CDR1 and CDR2 sequences are DFQATT and SNEGSKA (reference sequence). The CDR3 is made up of 15 amino acids. Trimming shortened V by 6 bases and J by 9 bases, and 21 bases separated the two germline ends. The CDR3 DNA follows: TGCAGTGCCAGTACCTCGGGAACCCTTACTTCACCCCTCCACTTT. Its translation is CSASTSGTLTSPLHF.